This TCR beta chain was captured by sequencing in a study of Graves' ophthalmopathy and Graves' hyperthyroidism. Study-wide context: Untreated patients at initial diagnosis provided peripheral blood. Study results and limitations: The 13-signature model separated ophthalmopathy from stable hyperthyroidism at roughly 88% sensitivity and about 80% specificity. Blood also carried most expanded thyroid clonotypes exceeding 0.001 frequency.

RNA served as the template for amplifying TCR beta CDR3 regions. Second-round multiplex PCR came after first-round RT-PCR with HTBI primers. TCRdb recomputed calls from the multiplex PCR reads with MiXCR, one row per CDR3 protein. The data show about 660,000 distinct CDR3 sequences, with roughly 41% seen just once and 3% to 3.5% held by the top ten. Concerning this clonotype: The antigen is not known.

Per the germline V gene, CDR1 is SGHTA and CDR2 is FQGNSA. The V gene end was trimmed by 6 bases and the J gene end by 3 bases; junction bases not matched to a gene: 4. This CDR3 has 14 residues. Sequencing was performed on peripheral blood. This clonotype originated in an adult man with Graves' ophthalmopathy. The rearrangement uses TRBV7-2 and TRBJ2-5; 10 nucleotides match TRBD1. This CDR3 reads CASRTGTGEETQYF. The CDR3 nucleotides read TGTGCCAGCAGAACCGGGACAGGGGAAGAGACCCAGTACTTC.